Listed below are T cell receptor beta chains from one sample, sequenced in a study of control samples from healthy donors and cancer patients. Data came from immunoSEQ multiplex PCR; TCRdb stores just in-frame clones and leaves some out. Here the sample spans roughly 150,000 clones, 85% to 95% being singletons. The sequencing input was blood. The receptors stem from a man aged 45 to 65 in good health. Both conserved end residues are trimmed from each CDR3. The D gene is left open where the match is weak. Rows give clone size only sometimes, using once, few, many, or a class for an expanded clone.

j_gene: TRBJ2-7; d_gene: NA; len: 10; v_gene: TRBV10-3; abundance: NA; CDR3aa: AISAGVNEQY
j_gene: TRBJ1-6; d_gene: NA; len: 13; v_gene: TRBV5-4; abundance: NA; CDR3aa: ASSSRGGGNSPLH
j_gene: TRBJ2-5; d_gene: TRBD1; len: 13; v_gene: TRBV18; abundance: NA; CDR3aa: ASSPLGTGGETQY
j_gene: TRBJ1-2; d_gene: NA; len: 13; v_gene: TRBV3-1/TRBV3-2; abundance: NA; CDR3aa: ASSQEEGRGYGYT
j_gene: TRBJ1-1; d_gene: NA; len: 13; v_gene: TRBV19; abundance: NA; CDR3aa: ASSTSVGRNTEAF
j_gene: TRBJ1-1; d_gene: TRBD1; len: 13; v_gene: TRBV29-1; abundance: NA; CDR3aa: SVSGQGWLGTEAF
j_gene: TRBJ2-1; d_gene: TRBD1; len: 14; v_gene: TRBV5-1; abundance: NA; CDR3aa: ASSKGQGVGYNEQF
j_gene: TRBJ2-2; d_gene: NA; len: 11; v_gene: TRBV12-3/TRBV12-4; abundance: NA; CDR3aa: ASSLLDSGELF
j_gene: TRBJ2-1; d_gene: NA; len: 14; v_gene: TRBV12-2; abundance: NA; CDR3aa: ASRFRDRGIYNEQF
j_gene: TRBJ2-7; d_gene: TRBD2; len: 13; v_gene: TRBV7-2; abundance: NA; CDR3aa: ASSWGLAGGSEQY
j_gene: TRBJ2-1; d_gene: NA; len: 13; v_gene: TRBV19; abundance: NA; CDR3aa: ASSILGSIYNEQF
j_gene: TRBJ1-3; d_gene: NA; len: 17; v_gene: TRBV5-1; abundance: NA; CDR3aa: ASSLALHFGQDSGNTIY
j_gene: TRBJ1-6; d_gene: NA; len: 12; v_gene: TRBV6-5; abundance: NA; CDR3aa: ASSYPGPNSPLH
j_gene: TRBJ2-2; d_gene: TRBD1; len: 13; v_gene: TRBV29-1; abundance: NA; CDR3aa: SVRTGFKNTGELF
j_gene: TRBJ2-2; d_gene: NA; len: 12; v_gene: TRBV9; abundance: NA; CDR3aa: ASSADTHTGELF
j_gene: TRBJ2-7; d_gene: NA; len: 12; v_gene: TRBV5-1; abundance: NA; CDR3aa: ASSFGDGTYEQY
j_gene: TRBJ1-4; d_gene: TRBD1; len: 12; v_gene: TRBV7-2; abundance: once; CDR3aa: ASSLGQGGEKLF
j_gene: TRBJ1-1; d_gene: NA; len: 9; v_gene: TRBV12-3/TRBV12-4; abundance: NA; CDR3aa: ASSFDVVAF
j_gene: TRBJ1-4; d_gene: TRBD1; len: 12; v_gene: TRBV6-5; abundance: NA; CDR3aa: ASRTGQGYEKLF
j_gene: TRBJ2-3; d_gene: NA; len: 15; v_gene: TRBV21-1; abundance: NA; CDR3aa: ASSKDDEGPSTDTQY
j_gene: TRBJ2-7; d_gene: TRBD1; len: 12; v_gene: TRBV19; abundance: NA; CDR3aa: ASSPDRGTYEQY
j_gene: TRBJ2-1; d_gene: TRBD2; len: 13; v_gene: TRBV6-1; abundance: NA; CDR3aa: ASSEFTSGRAEQF
j_gene: TRBJ2-3; d_gene: NA; len: 13; v_gene: TRBV6-5; abundance: NA; CDR3aa: ASRTGSSRGDTQY
j_gene: TRBJ2-2; d_gene: NA; len: 13; v_gene: TRBV7-2; abundance: NA; CDR3aa: ASSLAGLSTGELF
j_gene: TRBJ2-7; d_gene: TRBD1; len: 12; v_gene: TRBV3-1/TRBV3-2; abundance: NA; CDR3aa: ASSQTGTVYEQY
j_gene: TRBJ2-3; d_gene: TRBD2; len: 11; v_gene: TRBV9; abundance: NA; CDR3aa: ASSPRERDLRY
j_gene: TRBJ2-2; d_gene: NA; len: 11; v_gene: TRBV20-1; abundance: once; CDR3aa: SASLANTGELF
j_gene: TRBJ2-7; d_gene: TRBD2; len: 11; v_gene: TRBV11-2; abundance: NA; CDR3aa: ASRPSGAYEQY
j_gene: TRBJ2-1; d_gene: TRBD1; len: 13; v_gene: TRBV6-1; abundance: NA; CDR3aa: ASSEAGTARGEQF
j_gene: TRBJ2-3; d_gene: TRBD1; len: 13; v_gene: TRBV28; abundance: NA; CDR3aa: ASSTNRGVLGTQY
j_gene: TRBJ1-2; d_gene: TRBD1; len: 15; v_gene: TRBV10-1; abundance: NA; CDR3aa: ASSERTGAPALLGYT
j_gene: TRBJ1-2; d_gene: NA; len: 13; v_gene: TRBV20-1; abundance: few; CDR3aa: SASVDLTENYGYT
j_gene: TRBJ1-2; d_gene: TRBD1; len: 12; v_gene: TRBV6-1; abundance: NA; CDR3aa: ASSEGGGAYGYT
j_gene: TRBJ1-2; d_gene: NA; len: 12; v_gene: TRBV28; abundance: NA; CDR3aa: ASSRLTGINGYT
j_gene: TRBJ2-1; d_gene: TRBD1; len: 12; v_gene: TRBV18; abundance: NA; CDR3aa: ASSPGTGWSEQF
j_gene: TRBJ2-1; d_gene: NA; len: 10; v_gene: TRBV27; abundance: NA; CDR3aa: ASSLGHSEQF
j_gene: TRBJ2-1; d_gene: TRBD2; len: 14; v_gene: TRBV7-9; abundance: once; CDR3aa: ASSYYSGSSYNEQF
j_gene: TRBJ2-4; d_gene: TRBD2; len: 12; v_gene: TRBV2; abundance: NA; CDR3aa: ASSAGLVKNIQY
j_gene: TRBJ2-1; d_gene: TRBD2; len: 13; v_gene: TRBV6-5; abundance: NA; CDR3aa: ASRVGSGRGDEQF
j_gene: TRBJ2-1; d_gene: NA; len: 11; v_gene: TRBV7-9; abundance: NA; CDR3aa: ALESGTYNEQF
j_gene: TRBJ2-5; d_gene: NA; len: 10; v_gene: TRBV25-1; abundance: NA; CDR3aa: ASVGVQETQY